The present TCR beta chain was sequenced within a study of T cell repertoires in cytomegalovirus infection. TCRdb reanalysed the reads using MiXCR and keeps one entry per CDR3 protein. The sample yields under 200,000 distinct CDR3 sequences, 28% seen once. V shed 7 bases and J shed 8 bases, with 17 bases lying between them. This CDR3 region has 14 residues. CDR1 LNHDA and CDR2 SQIVND come from the germline V gene (reference sequence). This clonotype was counted between two and nine times. The rearrangement joins TRBV19 to TRBJ1-4; maybe TRBD1 (6 bases). The clonotype originates from a human donor in good health (CMV status not recorded). Some clones in this sample may be carry-over from other donors' samples. Sequencing used PBMCs. CDR3 sequence (DNA): TGTGCCAGTACTATCGACAGGAACACCGAAAAACTGTTTTTT. It yields the protein CASTIDRNTEKLFF.